Below, one T cell receptor (beta chain) is given with its context. Germline V gene data show CDR1 as GTSNPN and CDR2 as SVGIG (reference sequence). This CDR3 comprises 11 residues. V lost 2 bases, J lost 6 bases, and 7 bases lay in between. The source of the sample is a study of T cell responses to AZD1222 COVID-19 vaccine. Study as a whole: The study pooled second doses at about 4 or about 12 weeks.

Clones were read by immunoSEQ multiplex PCR, and TCRdb kept only the in-frame ones, dropping some. The table records roughly 150,000 clones, around 90% of them present only once. This material consisted of peripheral blood, taken on day 0 of AZD1222 vaccination. The chain links TRBV30 to TRBJ1-2; no definite D call. The receptor's source is an adult in good health. As DNA, the CDR3 is TGTGCCTGGAGTCCTAGCGATGGCTACACCTTC. As protein: CAWSPSDGYTF.